This T cell receptor beta chain originates from a study of blood T cell repertoires in COVID-19 (dated by TCRdb to about 2020). General notes on the study: The collaborator samples originated in the United States, Italy and Spain and spanned the acute and convalescent phases of COVID-19. The dataset comprised deeply sampled blood TCRbeta repertoires from subjects exposed to, actively infected with, or recovered from COVID-19. Where available, HLA class I and class II types were taken from metadata supplied by the sample provider and were not determined by assay-based typing. The material from the prospective study consisted of cDNA or gDNA derived from T cells, B-cell-depleted T cells, or PBMCs. Samples were obtained from the ongoing ImmuneRACE study (first 160 participants) and from about 1,300 subjects provided by 6 global collaborators. Sample metadata almost always included a de-identified subject ID, COVID-19 status, age in years and sex. The repertoires were released in a freely available public database meant as a resource for research on the immune response to SARS-CoV-2.

What the authors observed across the whole study: How much clinical and demographic metadata was included differed by source and by participant, and the metadata was provided uncurated.

The immunoSEQ Assay, a bias-controlled multiplex PCR, was used to amplify TCRbeta CDR3 regions from genomic DNA. The authors processed their data as follows. Nucleated cell counts per sample were estimated from amplification of reference gene primers within the assay. Sequence reads were collapsed and filtered to measure the absolute abundance of every unique TCRbeta CDR3 rearrangement. For each sample, productive Simpson clonality was calculated as the square root of Simpson's diversity index across productive rearrangements. TCRdb mirrors the immuneACCESS table, restricted to in-frame sequences. Some clones are absent from its copies; in checked studies, under half trace to an unresolved V gene, and the reason for the others is unknown. That table furnishes V, J and clone size, whereas the DNA furnished D and trimming. This sample lists roughly 220,000 clones; less than 85% were detected once. Of the sample, approximately 6% is held by the ten largest clones.

Measured from the cysteine to the phenylalanine, the CDR3 is 18 residues long. The read is trimmed to its CDR3 DNA, 54 bases read in frame from base 1. The V end loses 1 base and the J end loses 4 bases, and a stretch of 20 bases separates them. The germline V gene sets CDR1 to SGHRS and CDR2 to YFSETQ. The collaborating institutions used their own protocols to collect whole blood in K2EDTA tubes. For TCRbeta analysis, collaborator samples were shipped as frozen whole blood, as isolated PBMCs, or as DNA extracted from either sample type. In regard to this clone: Its binding antigen is unknown. No quality values exist for individual bases; no much larger clone is one base distant.

The clonotype was recovered from a woman aged 70 to 79 with acute or convalescent COVID-19. Sequencing was carried out using peripheral blood. The chain couples TRBV5-1 to TRBJ1-4; a tentative D call is TRBD1 (5 bases match). The CDR3 in this case is CASSLMGRLGTVNEKLFF. The base sequence is TGCGCCAGCAGCTTGATGGGCCGACTAGGGACGGTTAATGAAAAACTGTTTTTT. The full variable domain, completed from the reference TRBV5-1 and TRBJ1-4 proteins outside the CDR3, reads KAGVTQTPRYLIKTRGQQVTLSCSPISGHRSVSWYQQTPGQGLQFLFEYFSETQRNKGNFPGRFSGRQFSNSRSEMNVSTLELGDSALYLCASSLMGRLGTVNEKLFFGSGTQLSVL.